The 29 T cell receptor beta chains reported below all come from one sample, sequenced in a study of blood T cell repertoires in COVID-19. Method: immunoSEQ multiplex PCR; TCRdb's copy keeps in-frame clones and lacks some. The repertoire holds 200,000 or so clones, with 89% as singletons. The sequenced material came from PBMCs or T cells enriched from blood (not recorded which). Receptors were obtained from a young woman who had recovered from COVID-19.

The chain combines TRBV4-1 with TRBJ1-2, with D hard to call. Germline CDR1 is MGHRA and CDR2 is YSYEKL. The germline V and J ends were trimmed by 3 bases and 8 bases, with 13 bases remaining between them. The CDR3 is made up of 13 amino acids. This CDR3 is CASSQSGGGGYTF. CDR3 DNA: TGCGCCAGCAGCCAGTCGGGTGGTGGAGGCTACACCTTC.

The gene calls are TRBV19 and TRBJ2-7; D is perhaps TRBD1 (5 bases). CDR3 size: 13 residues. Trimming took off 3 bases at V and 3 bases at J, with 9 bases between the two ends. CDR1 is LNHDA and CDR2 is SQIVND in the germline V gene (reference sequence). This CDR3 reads CASSIGRVYEQYF. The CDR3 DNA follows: TGTGCCAGTAGTATTGGCAGGGTCTACGAGCAGTACTTC.

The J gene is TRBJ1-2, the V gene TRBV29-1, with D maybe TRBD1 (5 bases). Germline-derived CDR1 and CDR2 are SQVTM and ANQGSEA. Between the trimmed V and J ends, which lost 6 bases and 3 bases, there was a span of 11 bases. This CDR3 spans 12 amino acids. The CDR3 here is CSVGGGDYGYTF. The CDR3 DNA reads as TGCAGCGTCGGGGGTGGGGACTATGGCTACACCTTC.

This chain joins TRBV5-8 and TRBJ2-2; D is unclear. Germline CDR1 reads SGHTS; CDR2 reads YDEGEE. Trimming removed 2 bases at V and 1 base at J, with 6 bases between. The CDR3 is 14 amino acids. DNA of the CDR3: TGTGCCAGCAGCTTCACGGGGAACACCGGGGAGCTGTTTTTT. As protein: CASSFTGNTGELFF. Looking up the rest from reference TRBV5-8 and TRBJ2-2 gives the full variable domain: EAGVTQSPTHLIKTRGQQATLRCSPISGHTSVYWYQQALGLGLQFLLWYDEGEERNRGNFPPRFSGRQFPNYSSELNVNALELEDSALYLCASSFTGNTGELFFGEGSRLTVL.

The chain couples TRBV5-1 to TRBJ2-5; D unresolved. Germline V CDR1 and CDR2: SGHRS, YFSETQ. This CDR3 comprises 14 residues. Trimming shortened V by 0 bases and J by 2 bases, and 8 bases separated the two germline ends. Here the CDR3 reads CASSLVLAQETQYF. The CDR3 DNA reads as TGCGCCAGCAGCTTGGTATTGGCTCAAGAGACCCAGTACTTC. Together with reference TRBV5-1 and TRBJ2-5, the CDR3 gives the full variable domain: KAGVTQTPRYLIKTRGQQVTLSCSPISGHRSVSWYQQTPGQGLQFLFEYFSETQRNKGNFPGRFSGRQFSNSRSEMNVSTLELGDSALYLCASSLVLAQETQYFGPGTRLLVL.

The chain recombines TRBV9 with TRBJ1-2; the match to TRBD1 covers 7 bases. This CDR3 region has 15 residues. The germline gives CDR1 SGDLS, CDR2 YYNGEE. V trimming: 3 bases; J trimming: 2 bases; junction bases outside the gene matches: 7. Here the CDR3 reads CASSATKTGNYGYTF. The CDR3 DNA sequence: TGTGCCAGCAGCGCCACCAAGACAGGGAACTATGGCTACACCTTC.

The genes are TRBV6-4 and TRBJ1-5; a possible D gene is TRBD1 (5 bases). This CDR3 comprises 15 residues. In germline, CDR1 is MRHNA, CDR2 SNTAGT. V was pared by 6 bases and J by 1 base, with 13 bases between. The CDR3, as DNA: TGTGCCAGCAGGGAAGATCAGGGAAGCAATCAGCCCCAGCATTTT. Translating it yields CASREDQGSNQPQHF.

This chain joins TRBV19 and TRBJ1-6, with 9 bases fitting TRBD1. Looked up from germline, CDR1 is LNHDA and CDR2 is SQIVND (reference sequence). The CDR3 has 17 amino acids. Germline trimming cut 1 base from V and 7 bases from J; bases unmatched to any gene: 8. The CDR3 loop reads CASSIVPGQGFNSPLHF. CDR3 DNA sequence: TGTGCCAGTAGTATAGTTCCGGGACAGGGTTTCAATTCACCCCTCCACTTT.

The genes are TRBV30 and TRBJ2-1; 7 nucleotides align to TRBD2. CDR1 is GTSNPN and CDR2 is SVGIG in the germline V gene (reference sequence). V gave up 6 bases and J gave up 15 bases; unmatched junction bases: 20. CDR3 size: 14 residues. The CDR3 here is CACGSRGLSVRGFF. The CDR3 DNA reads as TGTGCCTGTGGTAGTCGGGGACTATCCGTGAGGGGGTTCTTC.

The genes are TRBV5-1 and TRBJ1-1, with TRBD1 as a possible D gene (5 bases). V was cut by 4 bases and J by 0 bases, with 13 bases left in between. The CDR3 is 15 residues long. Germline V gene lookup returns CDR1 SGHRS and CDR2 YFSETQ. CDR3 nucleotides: TGCGCCAGCAGCCCAGTGGGGGGGATGAACACTGAAGCTTTCTTT. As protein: CASSPVGGMNTEAFF.

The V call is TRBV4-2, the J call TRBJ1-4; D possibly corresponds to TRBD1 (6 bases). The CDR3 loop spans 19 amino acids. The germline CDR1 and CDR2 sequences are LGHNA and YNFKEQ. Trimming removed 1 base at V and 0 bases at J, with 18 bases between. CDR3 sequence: CASSQGQVITSATNEKLFF. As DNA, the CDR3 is TGTGCCAGCAGCCAAGGACAGGTCATAACCTCCGCAACTAATGAAAAACTGTTTTTT.

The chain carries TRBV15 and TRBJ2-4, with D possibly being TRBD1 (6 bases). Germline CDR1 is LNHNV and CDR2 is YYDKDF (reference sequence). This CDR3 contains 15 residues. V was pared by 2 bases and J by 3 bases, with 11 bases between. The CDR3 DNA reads TGTGCCACCAGCAGATCAGGACAGAACAAAAACATTCAGTACTTC. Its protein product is CATSRSGQNKNIQYF. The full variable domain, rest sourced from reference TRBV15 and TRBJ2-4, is DAMVIQNPRYQVTQFGKPVTLSCSQTLNHNVMYWYQQKSSQAPKLLFHYYDKDFNNEADTPDNFQSRRPNTSFCFLDIRSPGLGDTAMYLCATSRSGQNKNIQYFGAGTRLSVL.

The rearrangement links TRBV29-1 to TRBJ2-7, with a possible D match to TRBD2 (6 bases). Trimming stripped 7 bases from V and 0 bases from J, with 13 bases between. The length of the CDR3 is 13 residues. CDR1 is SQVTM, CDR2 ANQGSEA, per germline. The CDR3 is CSAGTGSSYEQYF. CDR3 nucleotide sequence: TGCAGCGCAGGGACTGGGAGCTCCTACGAGCAGTACTTC.

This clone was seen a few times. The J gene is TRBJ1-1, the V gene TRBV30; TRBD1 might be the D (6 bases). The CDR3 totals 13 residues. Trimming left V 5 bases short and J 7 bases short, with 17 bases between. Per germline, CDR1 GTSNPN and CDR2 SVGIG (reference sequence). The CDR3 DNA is TGTGCCTGGTATAAGGGGGAACGGGGTGAAGCTTTCTTT. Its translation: CAWYKGERGEAFF.

For the CDR3, the DNA is TGCGCCAGCAGCTTGGGCGCCTCCGGGACTAGCGGGGTAAATGAGCAGTTCTTC. It specifies CASSLGASGTSGVNEQFF. The rearrangement joins TRBV5-1 to TRBJ2-1; TRBD2 matches at 13 bases. Germline loops: CDR1 SGHRS, CDR2 YFSETQ. The CDR3 runs 18 residues. Unmatched junction bases numbered 10, after V lost 0 bases and J lost 7 bases.

The chain's CDR3 is CASNSPRDRVWTNEKLFF. The CDR3 DNA is TGTGCCAGCAACTCTCCACGGGACAGGGTTTGGACTAATGAAAAACTGTTTTTT. The rearrangement links TRBV28 to TRBJ1-4; TRBD1 matches at 9 bases. The CDR3 is made up of 18 amino acids. The germline gives CDR1 MDHEN, CDR2 SYDVKM. Trimming cost V 7 bases and J 2 bases; bases outside gene matches: 14.

CDR3 amino acids: CASSQDRGSGGSGELFF. As DNA, the CDR3 is TGTGCCAGCAGCCAAGATCGTGGTTCAGGGGGATCCGGGGAGCTGTTTTTT. The chain couples TRBV4-2 to TRBJ2-2; the match to TRBD1 covers 7 bases. The CDR3 is 17 residues long. V shed 0 bases and J 6 bases; nucleotides not matched to a gene: 10. CDR1 is LGHNA, CDR2 YNFKEQ, per germline.

CDR3 coding DNA: TGTGCCAGCAGCTTCACAGGGGCCGGGGGCTATGGCTACACCTTC. It encodes CASSFTGAGGYGYTF. The chain is built from TRBV5-4 and TRBJ1-2, with TRBD1 matching over 7 bases. The V and J ends lost 2 bases and 4 bases, in that order; junction bases with no gene match: 8. This CDR3 spans 15 amino acids. CDR1 SGHNT and CDR2 YYREEE come from the germline V gene (reference sequence).

The chain's CDR3 is CASRAGGRNNSPLHF. The CDR3 DNA sequence: TGTGCCAGCAGAGCCGGGGGGCGGAATAATTCACCCCTCCACTTT. The J gene is TRBJ1-6, the V gene TRBV27; perhaps TRBD1 as D (6 bases). The CDR3 is made up of 15 amino acids. CDR1 and CDR2 (germline): MNHEY, SMNVEV (reference sequence). The ends were cut back, 6 bases at V and 5 bases at J, with 14 bases in the middle.

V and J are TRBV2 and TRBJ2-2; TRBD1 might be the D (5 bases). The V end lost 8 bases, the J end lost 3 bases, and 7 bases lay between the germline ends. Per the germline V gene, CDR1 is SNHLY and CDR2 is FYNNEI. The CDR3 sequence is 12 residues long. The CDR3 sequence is CASLQDTGELFF. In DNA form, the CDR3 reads TGTGCCAGCCTACAGGACACCGGGGAGCTGTTTTTT. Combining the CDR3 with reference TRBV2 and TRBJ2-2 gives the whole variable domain EPEVTQTPSHQVTQMGQEVILRCVPISNHLYFYWYRQILGQKVEFLVSFYNNEISEKSEIFDDQFSVERPDGSNFTLKIRSTKLEDSAMYFCASLQDTGELFFGEGSRLTVL.

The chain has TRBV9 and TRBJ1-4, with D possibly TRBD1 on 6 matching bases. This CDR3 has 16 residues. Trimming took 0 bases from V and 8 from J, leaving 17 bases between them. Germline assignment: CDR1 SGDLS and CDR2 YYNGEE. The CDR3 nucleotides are TGTGCCAGCAGCGTAGCCTGGGCAGGGGAATCCGAAAAACTGTTTTTT. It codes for CASSVAWAGESEKLFF. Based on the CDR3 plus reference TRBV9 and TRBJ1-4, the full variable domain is DSGVTQTPKHLITATGQRVTLRCSPRSGDLSVYWYQQSLDQGLQFLIQYYNGEERAKGNILERFSAQQFPDLHSELNLSSLELGDSALYFCASSVAWAGESEKLFFGSGTQLSVL.

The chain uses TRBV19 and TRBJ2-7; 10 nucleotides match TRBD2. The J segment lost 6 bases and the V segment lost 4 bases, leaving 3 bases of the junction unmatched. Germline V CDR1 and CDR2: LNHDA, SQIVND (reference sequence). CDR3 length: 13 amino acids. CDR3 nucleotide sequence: TGTGCCAGTAGTACAATAGCGGGGGGCGAGCAGTACTTC. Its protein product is CASSTIAGGEQYF.

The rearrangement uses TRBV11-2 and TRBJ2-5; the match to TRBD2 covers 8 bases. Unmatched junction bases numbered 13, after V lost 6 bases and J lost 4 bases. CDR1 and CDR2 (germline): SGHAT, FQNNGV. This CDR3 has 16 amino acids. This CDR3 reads CASRRMGRGGGETQYF. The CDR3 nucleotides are TGTGCCAGCAGACGGATGGGCCGGGGGGGAGGAGAGACCCAGTACTTC.

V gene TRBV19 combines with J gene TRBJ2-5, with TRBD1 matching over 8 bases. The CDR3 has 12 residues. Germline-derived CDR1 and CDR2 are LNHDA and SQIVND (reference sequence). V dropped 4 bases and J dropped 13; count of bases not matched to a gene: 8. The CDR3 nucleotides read TGTGCCAGTAGTACAGGGGGCCCCGTGCTGTACTTC. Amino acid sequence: CASSTGGPVLYF. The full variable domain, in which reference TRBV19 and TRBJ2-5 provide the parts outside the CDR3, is DGGITQSPKYLFRKEGQNVTLSCEQNLNHDAMYWYRQDPGQGLRLIYYSQIVNDFQKGDIAEGYSVSREKKESFPLTVTSAQKNPTAFYLCASSTGGPVLYFGPGTRLLVL.

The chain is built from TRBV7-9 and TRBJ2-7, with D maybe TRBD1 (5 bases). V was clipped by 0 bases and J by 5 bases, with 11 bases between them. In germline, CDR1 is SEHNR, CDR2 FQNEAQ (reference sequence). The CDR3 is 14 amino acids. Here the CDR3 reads CASSLAGDGDEQYF. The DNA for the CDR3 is TGTGCCAGCAGCTTAGCAGGGGATGGCGACGAGCAGTACTTC.

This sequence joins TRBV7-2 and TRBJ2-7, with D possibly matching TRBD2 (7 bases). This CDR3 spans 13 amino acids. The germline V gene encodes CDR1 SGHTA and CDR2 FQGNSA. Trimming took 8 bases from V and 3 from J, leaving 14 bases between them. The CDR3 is CASGRGGGYEQYF. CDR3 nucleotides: TGTGCCAGCGGAAGGGGGGGTGGCTACGAGCAGTACTTC.

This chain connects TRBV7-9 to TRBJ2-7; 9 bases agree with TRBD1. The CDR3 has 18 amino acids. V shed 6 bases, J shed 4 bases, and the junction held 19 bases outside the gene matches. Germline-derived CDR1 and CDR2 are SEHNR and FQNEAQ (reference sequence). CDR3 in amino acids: CASRNAGQGKSGDYEQYF. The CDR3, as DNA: TGTGCCAGCAGAAACGCGGGACAGGGTAAAAGTGGGGATTACGAGCAGTACTTC.

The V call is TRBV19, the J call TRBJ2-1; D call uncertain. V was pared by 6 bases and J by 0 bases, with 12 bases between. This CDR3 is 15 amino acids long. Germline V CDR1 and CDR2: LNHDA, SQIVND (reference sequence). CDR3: CASRSFTSSYNEQFF. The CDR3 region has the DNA TGTGCCAGTAGATCCTTCACCAGCTCCTACAATGAGCAGTTCTTC.

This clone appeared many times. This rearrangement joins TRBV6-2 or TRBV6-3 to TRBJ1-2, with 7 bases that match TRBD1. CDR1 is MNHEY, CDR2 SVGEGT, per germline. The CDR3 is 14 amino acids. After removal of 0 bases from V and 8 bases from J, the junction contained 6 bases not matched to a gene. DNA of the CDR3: TGTGCCAGCAGTTACTCCAGGGCAGGGGGAGGCTACACCTTC. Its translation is CASSYSRAGGGYTF.